This T cell receptor beta chain came from a study of Tregs in tolerant kidney transplant recipients (dated by TCRdb to the late 2010s). Study-wide context: Transplants used related donors with nonmyeloablative bone marrow transplantation; mixed chimerism was transient in the human trials. The study applied TCRbeta sequencing to find donor-specific regulatory T cells before combined kidney and bone marrow transplantation and then followed those same cells after transplant. Points the paper makes about the study in general: Because only a small number of patients were included, the study had limitations, and the results will need to be validated in larger populations as well as under other immunosuppression protocols. In tolerant patients, the expansion of donor-specific Tregs was greater than global Treg expansion, suggesting that the expansion was antigen-driven rather than nonspecific. For some patients the PCR primers changed over time, which made it impossible to compare the samples from those patients at the nucleotide level. Expanding Tregs with activated donor B cells appeared to identify the most biologically relevant and donor-specific TCRbeta repertoire. Biological reproducibility was not directly addressed, though technical replication error appeared minimal.

V loses 3 bases, J loses 1 base, and the germline ends lie 4 bases apart. Spanning cysteine to phenylalanine, the CDR3 consists of 14 amino acids. Only the CDR3 DNA is retained, 42 bases long and in frame from the first base. Based on the germline V gene (reference sequence), the CDR1 and CDR2 sequences are SEHNR and FQNEAQ. Genomic DNA was extracted from sorted cells with the QIAGEN DNeasy Blood and Tissue Kit for TCRbeta CDR3 sequencing. Through immunoSEQ, high-throughput TCRbeta CDR3 sequencing was done commercially, including PCR amplification with internal controls and bias correction. For the original study's pipeline: Unique productive TCRbeta sequences were defined by CDR3 nucleotide sequence where primers matched, otherwise by CDR3 amino acid sequence with Vbeta and Jbeta genes. Sorting error was corrected by removing sequences shared between sorted populations at a frequency ratio of 2:1 or less, and the remaining shared sequences were assigned to the higher population. Sequences were defined as donor-reactive when expanded at least 5-fold in CFSE-low cells versus unstimulated cells and present at a frequency of at least 0.01% in CFSE-low cells. Repertoire divergence was quantified by Jensen-Shannon divergence using the top 100 TCRbeta sequences ranked by frequency. For samples with multiple sequencing runs, sorting error was corrected in each run separately before the runs were combined. TCRdb's version of the immuneACCESS table is confined to in-frame rearrangements and falls short of the full clone set. An unresolved V gene accounts for under half of the shortfall where checked; the remainder is of unknown origin. Clone size and the V and J calls come from that table; the DNA yielded D and trimming. The sample data list roughly 66,000 clones, and 92% of these were observed just once. Over 9.5% of the sample rests with the top ten.

What the time point label conveys for this sample: blood sample drawn before combined kidney and bone marrow transplant. Unstimulated Tregs (CD4+CD25+CD127-), CD4+ non-Tregs (CD4+CD25-), CD4 and CD8 cells were FACS-sorted from thawed PBMCs. 4 combined kidney and bone marrow transplant recipients from the ITN036ST trial were included as patients, and samples were available only from these trial subjects. Healthy control blood was processed by Ficoll density gradient to PBMCs and cryopreserved; patient PBMCs were collected before and after transplant. About this clone itself: No cognate antigen has been identified for it. Base-call qualities are not available, and no considerably larger clone is one nucleotide away.

Recombination joined TRBV7-9 with TRBJ2-6; no D gene is confidently identified. The TCR originated in a human donor who received a combined kidney and bone marrow transplant. The sequencing used CD8+ T cells from blood, collected before the transplant. The DNA sequence is as follows: TGTGCCAGCAGCTTCGGGTCTGGGGCCAACGTCCTGACTTTC. Translated, it reads CASSFGSGANVLTF.